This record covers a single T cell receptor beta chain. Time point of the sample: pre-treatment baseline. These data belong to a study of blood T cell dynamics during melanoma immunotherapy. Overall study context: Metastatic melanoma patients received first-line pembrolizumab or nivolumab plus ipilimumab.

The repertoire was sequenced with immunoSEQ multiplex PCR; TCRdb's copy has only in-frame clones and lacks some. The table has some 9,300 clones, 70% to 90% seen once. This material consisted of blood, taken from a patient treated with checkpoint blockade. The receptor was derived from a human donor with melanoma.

The CDR3 DNA follows: TGTGCCAGCAGCTTATTTGGCTCCTCCTACGAGCAGTACTTC. Translation: CASSLFGSSYEQYF. The rearrangement joins TRBV11-2 to TRBJ2-7, with unresolved D. Germline V lookup: CDR1 SGHAT, CDR2 FQNNGV. V dropped 2 bases and J dropped 0 bases, with 8 bases sitting between them. CDR3 length: 14 residues.